This T cell receptor (beta chain) derives from a study of T-cell memory formation after mild COVID-19. Trimming removed 0 bases from V and 2 bases from J, with 11 bases in between. The CDR3 totals 15 residues. Germline CDR1 reads MNHNY; CDR2 reads SVGAGI (reference sequence). General study results and limits: Chiefly within CM and EM were the contracting CD4+ clones; CD8+ ones were within EMRA.

The 5'RACE method, run with constant-segment primers, produced TCR alpha and TCR beta cDNA libraries (carrying sample barcodes and UMIs). In TCRdb, the 5' RACE reads were re-called with MiXCR into one record per CDR3 protein. This table has around 55,000 distinct CDR3 sequences, more than 8% appearing once. A word on this clonotype: Its antigen is undetermined. This may be a read error, as it is one base from a much larger clone. This CDR3 fails to terminate in the conserved phenylalanine or tryptophan, so it likely reflects a read error.

The rearrangement links TRBV6-6 to TRBJ2-7, with D possibly matching TRBD1 (6 bases). This receptor was identified in a young man who had mild COVID-19 (a few samples of this study predate the infection). Cell type and time point are not known. Specimen: PBMCs or a T cell subset sorted from them (not recorded which). CDR3 bases: TGTGCCAGCAGTTACTCGAGGACAGCGGCCTACGAGCAGTACCTC. It translates to CASSYSRTAAYEQYL.